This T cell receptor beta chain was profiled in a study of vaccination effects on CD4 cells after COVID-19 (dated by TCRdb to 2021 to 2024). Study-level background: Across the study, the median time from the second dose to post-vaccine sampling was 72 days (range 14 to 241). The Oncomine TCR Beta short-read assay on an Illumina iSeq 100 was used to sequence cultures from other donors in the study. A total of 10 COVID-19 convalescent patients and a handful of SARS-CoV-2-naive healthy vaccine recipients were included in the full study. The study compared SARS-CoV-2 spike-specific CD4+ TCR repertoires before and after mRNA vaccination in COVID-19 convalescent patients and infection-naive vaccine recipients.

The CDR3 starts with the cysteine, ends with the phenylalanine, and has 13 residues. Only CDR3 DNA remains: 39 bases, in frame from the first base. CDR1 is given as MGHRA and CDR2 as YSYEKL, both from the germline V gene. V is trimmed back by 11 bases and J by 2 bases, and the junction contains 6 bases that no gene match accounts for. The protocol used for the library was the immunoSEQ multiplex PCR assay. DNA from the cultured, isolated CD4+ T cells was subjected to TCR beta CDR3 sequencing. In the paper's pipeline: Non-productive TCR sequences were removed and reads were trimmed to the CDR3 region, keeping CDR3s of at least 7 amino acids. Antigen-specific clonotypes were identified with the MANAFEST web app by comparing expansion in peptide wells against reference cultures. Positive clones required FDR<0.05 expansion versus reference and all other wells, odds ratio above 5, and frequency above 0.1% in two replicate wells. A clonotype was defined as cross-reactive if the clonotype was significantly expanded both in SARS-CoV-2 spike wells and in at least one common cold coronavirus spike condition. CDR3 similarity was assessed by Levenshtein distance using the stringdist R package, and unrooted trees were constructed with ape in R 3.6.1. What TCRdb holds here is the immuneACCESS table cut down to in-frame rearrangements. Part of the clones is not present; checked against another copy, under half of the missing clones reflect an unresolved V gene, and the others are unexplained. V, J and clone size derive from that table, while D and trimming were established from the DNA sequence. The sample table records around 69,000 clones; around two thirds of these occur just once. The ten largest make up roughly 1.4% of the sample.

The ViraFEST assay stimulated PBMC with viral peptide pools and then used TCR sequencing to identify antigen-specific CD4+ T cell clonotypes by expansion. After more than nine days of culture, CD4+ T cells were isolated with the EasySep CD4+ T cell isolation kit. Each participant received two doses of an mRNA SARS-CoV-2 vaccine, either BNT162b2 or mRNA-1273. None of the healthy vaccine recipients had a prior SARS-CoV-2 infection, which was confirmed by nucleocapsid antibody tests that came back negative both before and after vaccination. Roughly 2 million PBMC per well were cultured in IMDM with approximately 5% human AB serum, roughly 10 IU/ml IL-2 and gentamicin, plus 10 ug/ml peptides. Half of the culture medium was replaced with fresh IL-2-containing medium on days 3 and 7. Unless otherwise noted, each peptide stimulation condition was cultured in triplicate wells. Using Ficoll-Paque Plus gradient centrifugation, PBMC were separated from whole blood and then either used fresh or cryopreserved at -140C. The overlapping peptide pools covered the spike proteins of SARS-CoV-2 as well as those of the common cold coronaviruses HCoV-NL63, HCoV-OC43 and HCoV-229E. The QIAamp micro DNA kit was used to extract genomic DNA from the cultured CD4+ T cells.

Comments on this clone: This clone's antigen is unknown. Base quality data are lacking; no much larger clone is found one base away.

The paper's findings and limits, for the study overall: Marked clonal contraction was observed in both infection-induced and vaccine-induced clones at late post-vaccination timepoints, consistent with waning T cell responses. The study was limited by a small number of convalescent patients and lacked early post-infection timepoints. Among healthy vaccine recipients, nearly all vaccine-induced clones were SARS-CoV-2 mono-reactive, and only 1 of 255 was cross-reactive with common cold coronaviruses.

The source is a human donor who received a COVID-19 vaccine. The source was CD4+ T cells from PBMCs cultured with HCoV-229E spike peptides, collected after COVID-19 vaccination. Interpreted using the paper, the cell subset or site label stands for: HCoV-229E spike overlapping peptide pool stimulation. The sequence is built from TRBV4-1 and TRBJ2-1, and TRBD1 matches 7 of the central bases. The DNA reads TGCGCCTTAAGGACAGGCGCCTACAATGAGCAGTTCTTC. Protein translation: CALRTGAYNEQFF.